This is a list of T cell receptor beta chains from one sample in a study of T cell repertoires in ileal Crohn's disease. Libraries were prepared by immunoSEQ multiplex PCR; TCRdb keeps only in-frame clonotypes and omits some of them. This sample has more than 15,000 clones, with 76% found just once. Sequenced sample: ileal tissue. The source is an adult with Crohn's disease. Both conserved end residues are part of each CDR3. D genes are given only for firm matches. For some rows the clone size is stated as once, few or many, or as a class when expanded; others skip it.

V,size,J,D,CDR3,DNA
TRBV5-4,.,TRBJ1-3,.,CASSLGGSGNTIYF,TGTGCCAGCAGCCTCGGGGGATCTGGAAACACCATATATTTT
TRBV19,.,TRBJ2-7,.,CASRGPGYYEQYF,TGTGCCAGTAGGGGGCCCGGTTACTACGAGCAGTACTTC
TRBV6-1,few,TRBJ1-2,.,CASDPGVGGYTF,TGTGCCAGTGACCCGGGCGTAGGAGGCTACACCTTC
TRBV4-3,.,TRBJ1-1,.,CASSLAHQGTEAFF,TGCGCCAGCAGCTTAGCCCACCAGGGAACTGAAGCTTTCTTT
TRBV6-5,few,TRBJ2-2,.,CASRDGGELFF,TGTGCCAGCAGGGATGGGGGGGAGCTGTTTTTT
TRBV6-5,.,TRBJ2-2,TRBD2,CASSFRAGGTGELFF,TGTGCCAGCAGTTTCCGAGCGGGAGGAACCGGGGAGCTGTTTTTT
TRBV11-3,.,TRBJ2-1,.,CASSLDPSSNEQFF,TGTGCCAGCAGCTTAGACCCCAGCAGCAATGAGCAGTTCTTC
TRBV7-2,.,TRBJ2-7,TRBD2,CASSLSGGSSYEQYF,TGTGCCAGCAGCTTATCAGGCGGGAGCTCCTACGAGCAGTACTTC
TRBV5-1,.,TRBJ2-1,TRBD1,CASSPGQIYNEQFF,TGCGCCAGCAGTCCGGGACAGATTTACAATGAGCAGTTCTTC
TRBV5-1,once,TRBJ2-6,.,CASSLEGSGANVLTF,TGCGCCAGCAGCTTGGAGGGCTCTGGGGCCAACGTCCTGACTTTC
TRBV5-6,.,TRBJ2-1,.,CASSKGTEQYNEQFF,TGTGCCAGCAGCAAGGGGACCGAGCAATACAATGAGCAGTTCTTC
TRBV11-3,.,TRBJ2-7,TRBD2,CASSRTSGAGYEQYF,TGTGCCAGCAGCCGGACTAGCGGGGCGGGTTACGAGCAGTACTTC
TRBV11-2,.,TRBJ2-3,TRBD2,CASSLEGLANTDTQYF,TGTGCCAGCAGCTTAGAAGGACTAGCGAACACAGATACGCAGTATTTT
TRBV6-1,.,TRBJ1-5,TRBD1,CASSVTYDRGWDYQPQHF,TGTGCCAGCAGTGTCACCTACGACAGGGGGTGGGATTATCAGCCCCAGCATTTT
TRBV25-1,.,TRBJ2-7,.,CASMAQTYEQYF,TGTGCCAGCATGGCCCAAACCTACGAGCAGTACTTC
TRBV9,.,TRBJ2-2,TRBD1,CASSVAGQGGYTGELFF,TGTGCCAGCAGCGTAGCGGGACAGGGGGGATACACCGGGGAGCTGTTTTTT
TRBV25-1,.,TRBJ1-3,.,CASSPTGSLSGNTIYF,TGTGCCAGCAGTCCTACCGGGTCCCTCTCTGGAAACACCATATATTTT
TRBV28,.,TRBJ2-2,.,CASRSGQNTGELFF,TGTGCCAGCAGGTCGGGACAAAACACCGGGGAGCTGTTTTTT
TRBV6-1,.,TRBJ1-3,.,CASSEGLWGNGNTIYF,TGTGCCAGCAGTGAAGGACTATGGGGGAACGGAAACACCATATATTTT
TRBV29-1,.,TRBJ1-2,.,CSGEGVWGYTF,TGCAGCGGGGAGGGGGTATGGGGCTACACCTTC
TRBV25-1,.,TRBJ1-1,.,CASSERGSTEAFF,TGTGCCAGCAGTGAGAGGGGAAGCACTGAAGCTTTCTTT
TRBV9,.,TRBJ2-5,.,CARIRRAGETQYF,TGTGCCAGGATCCGACGGGCTGGAGAGACCCAGTACTTC
TRBV5-4,.,TRBJ2-1,TRBD2,CASSVKTSGSYNEQFF,TGTGCCAGCAGCGTAAAGACTAGCGGGAGTTACAATGAGCAGTTCTTC
TRBV2,.,TRBJ2-7,TRBD2,CASSRGGGYEQYF,TGTGCCAGCAGCCGGGGGGGCGGCTACGAGCAGTACTTC
TRBV28,.,TRBJ2-3,TRBD2,CASNPVGSGGTDTQYF,TGTGCCAGCAATCCCGTAGGTAGCGGGGGCACAGATACGCAGTATTTT
TRBV7-2,few,TRBJ2-3,TRBD2,CASSKLAGDTDTQYF,TGTGCCAGCAGCAAACTAGCGGGGGACACAGATACGCAGTATTTT
TRBV28,.,TRBJ2-4,TRBD1,CASSSGQEDIQYF,TGTGCCAGCAGTTCGGGACAGGAGGACATTCAGTACTTC
TRBV12-5,few,TRBJ2-5,.,CASGLVRGYQETQYF,TGTGCTAGTGGTTTGGTCCGAGGGTACCAAGAGACCCAGTACTTC
TRBV6-5,.,TRBJ1-2,.,CASSYSNYGYTF,TGTGCCAGCAGTTACTCCAACTATGGCTACACCTTC
TRBV4-1,.,TRBJ2-5,TRBD1,CASARVPTGGSETQYF,TGCGCCAGCGCCAGAGTCCCGACAGGGGGCAGTGAGACCCAGTACTTC
TRBV7-9,.,TRBJ2-3,TRBD2,CASSRGLAGGPTDTQYF,TGTGCCAGCAGCCGGGGACTAGCGGGAGGTCCCACAGATACGCAGTATTTT
TRBV7-2,.,TRBJ2-1,.,CASSLVGDEQFF,TGTGCCAGCAGCTTAGTAGGCGATGAGCAGTTCTTC
TRBV29-1,.,TRBJ2-3,TRBD2,CSVEDRLAGVTDTQYF,TGCAGCGTTGAAGATCGACTAGCGGGAGTAACAGATACGCAGTATTTT
TRBV15,.,TRBJ2-3,TRBD2,CATSRGLAGTTDTQYF,TGTGCCACCAGCAGGGGACTAGCGGGGACCACAGATACGCAGTATTTT
TRBV2,.,TRBJ1-2,TRBD1,CATRTGGVGPWDYGYTF,TGTGCCACGCGGACAGGGGGCGTCGGGCCTTGGGACTATGGCTACACCTTC